These T cell receptor beta chains were read from a single sample in a study of blood T cell repertoires in COVID-19. Method: immunoSEQ multiplex PCR; TCRdb's copy keeps in-frame clones and lacks some. In the table there are about 98,000 clones, around nine tenths of which are singletons. The specimen sequenced was peripheral blood. The receptors derive from a man over 45 with active or convalescent COVID-19. Both conserved end residues are part of each CDR3. The order of the fields is J gene, V gene, CDR3 protein.

TRBJ2-2 | TRBV5-1 | CASSFRGSDTGELFF
TRBJ2-5 | TRBV5-8 | CASSLGSGSIQETQYF
TRBJ1-1 | TRBV28 | CASTPGGTGQHTEAFF
TRBJ1-1 | TRBV28 | CASSLGGGPGGAEAFF
TRBJ2-3 | TRBV5-4 | CASSLPSGEVNTQYF
TRBJ1-5 | TRBV19 | CASKDFRVASNQPQHF
TRBJ2-2 | TRBV14 | CASSLDSGGELFF
TRBJ1-2 | TRBV6-5 | CASGGQGAGYTF
TRBJ1-1 | TRBV23-1 | CASSQSTGMNTEAFF
TRBJ1-4 | TRBV19 | CASSLRVNNEKLFF
TRBJ2-5 | TRBV5-6 | CASSATGRIQETQYF
TRBJ1-4 | TRBV18 | CASSPQGASNEKLFF
TRBJ1-6 | TRBV5-1 | CASSTTDRGSSPLHF
TRBJ1-2 | TRBV6-1 | CASSERGGNYGYTF
TRBJ2-1 | TRBV9 | CASSETPSYNEQFF
TRBJ2-5 | TRBV15 | CATSPRGGSRETQYF
TRBJ1-4 | TRBV6-1 | CASSEGTGAVTTNEKLFF
TRBJ2-5 | TRBV15 | CATSAPGQGLEETQYF
TRBJ1-2 | TRBV6-5 | CASSKDRKYGYTF
TRBJ1-2 | TRBV24-1 | CATSEGQGSDGYTF
TRBJ2-1 | TRBV6-2/TRBV6-3 | CASSNQGNEQFF
TRBJ1-2 | TRBV5-1 | CASSLGTPGGYTF
TRBJ2-2 | TRBV6-1 | CASSEGGGTGELFF
TRBJ2-7 | TRBV6-5 | CASSQGREQYF
TRBJ1-2 | TRBV5-4 | CASRGDSPYGYTF
TRBJ1-1 | TRBV27 | CASSFSTGTMNTEAFF
TRBJ2-7 | TRBV21-1 | CATYEAKTTIYEQYF
TRBJ2-3 | TRBV7-8 | CASSLSGGDTDTQYF
TRBJ2-7 | TRBV29-1 | CSVAGTSNYEQYF